One and the same sample provided the 29 T cell receptor beta chains below, sequenced in a study of blood T cell repertoires in COVID-19. Measured with immunoSEQ multiplex PCR; TCRdb has only the in-frame clones, and not every one. The sample yields about 180,000 clones, around 85% seen once. The sequenced sample was PBMCs or T cells enriched from blood (not recorded which). The source is a man aged 40-49 years who had recovered from COVID-19.

The chain employs TRBV5-4 and TRBJ1-1; the D gene is possibly TRBD1 (6 bases). Germline V lookup: CDR1 SGHNT, CDR2 YYREEE (reference sequence). Trimming took 2 bases from V and 7 from J, leaving 18 bases between them. This CDR3 contains 15 residues. CDR3 amino acids: CASSLGGGLFREAFF. The DNA of the CDR3 is TGTGCCAGCAGCTTAGGGGGGGGCCTTTTTCGTGAAGCTTTCTTT.

J is TRBJ2-5 and V is TRBV4-1, with D tentatively TRBD2 (6 bases). Trimming pared 0 bases from V and 5 bases from J, leaving 13 bases between. CDR1 is MGHRA, CDR2 YSYEKL, per germline. The CDR3 contains 15 residues. The CDR3 bases are TGCGCCAGCAGCCAAGATCTTAACGGGGGTGAGACCCAGTACTTC. Amino acid sequence: CASSQDLNGGETQYF.

V usage is TRBV11-2 and J usage is TRBJ1-5, with D possibly matching TRBD1 (6 bases). CDR1 and CDR2 (germline): SGHAT, FQNNGV. The CDR3 runs to 17 residues. V lost 0 bases and J lost 11, with 23 bases in between. CDR3 DNA: TGTGCCAGCAGCTTAGATGGCGTGAGGACAGTTAACAAGGCCCAGCATTTT. It specifies CASSLDGVRTVNKAQHF.

The chain has TRBV9 and TRBJ1-6; 7 nucleotides agree with TRBD1. The CDR3 runs to 15 residues. Losses at the gene ends were 2 bases for V and 7 bases for J; bases not matched to a gene: 6. The V gene's germline CDR1 is SGDLS and CDR2 YYNGEE. Here the CDR3 reads CASSVADRSNSPLHF. The CDR3, as DNA: TGTGCCAGCAGCGTCGCGGACAGGAGCAATTCACCCCTCCACTTT.

On this clone: Other DNA sequences in this specimen translate into the identical CDR3. This sequence joins TRBV27 and TRBJ1-1, with D perhaps TRBD1 (6 bases). Per the germline V gene, CDR1 is MNHEY and CDR2 is SMNVEV (reference sequence). The CDR3 extends over 14 amino acids. V dropped 3 bases and J dropped 2 bases, with 10 bases sitting between them. DNA for the CDR3: TGTGCCAGCAGTTTCGGGGGGCTCAACACTGAAGCTTTCTTT. Translation gives CASSFGGLNTEAFF.

This clone was recorded a few times. The V and J genes are TRBV27 and TRBJ2-6; D unresolved. Germline V CDR1 and CDR2: MNHEY, SMNVEV (reference sequence). CDR3 size: 13 residues. The ends were cut back, 3 bases at V and 2 bases at J, with 2 bases in the middle. The CDR3 DNA reads TGTGCCAGCAGTTTCGCTGGGGCCAACGTCCTGACTTTC. Protein: CASSFAGANVLTF.

This clone has a handful of counts. The chain carries TRBV5-4 and TRBJ2-7; D possibly corresponds to TRBD2 (7 bases). CDR1 and CDR2 from the germline V gene are SGHNT and YYREEE (reference sequence). V shed 0 bases and J shed 0 bases, with 10 bases lying between them. The CDR3 totals 15 residues. The CDR3 region has the DNA TGTGCCAGCAGCTTGGAGGGAGGGGGCTCCTACGAGCAGTACTTC. This gives the protein CASSLEGGGSYEQYF.

This chain joins TRBV6-4 and TRBJ2-2; possibly TRBD1 for D (6 bases). This CDR3 has 14 residues. Per the germline V gene, CDR1 is MRHNA and CDR2 is SNTAGT. V lost 4 bases to trimming and J lost 3 bases, with 9 bases between them. This chain's CDR3 is CASSVGGDTGELFF. The CDR3 bases are TGTGCCAGCAGTGTAGGGGGAGACACCGGGGAGCTGTTTTTT.

The chain combines TRBV12-3 or TRBV12-4 with TRBJ1-2; TRBD1 matches at 8 bases. The CDR3 has 13 residues. The V gene end was trimmed by 6 bases and the J gene end by 4 bases; junction bases not matched to a gene: 4. Here the CDR3 reads CASSLTGAYGYTF. The CDR3 DNA sequence: TGTGCCAGCAGCCTGACAGGGGCCTATGGCTACACCTTC.

This chain links TRBV14 with TRBJ1-6; 9 bases map to TRBD1. With V trimmed by 3 bases and J by 8 bases, 8 bases remained unmatched. In germline, CDR1 is SGHDN, CDR2 FVKESK. This CDR3 has 16 residues. Written as DNA, the CDR3 is TGTGCCAGCAGCCAGAGACAGGGGGGTGAGGATTCACCCCTCCACTTT. It translates to CASSQRQGGEDSPLHF.

The J gene is TRBJ2-7, the V gene TRBV11-2, with 8 bases identical to TRBD2. Germline CDR1 and CDR2: SGHAT and FQNNGV. With 4 bases clipped from V and 5 bases from J, the junction kept 16 bases outside the gene matches. There are 17 residues in the CDR3. The chain's CDR3 is CASSSTIGSGGSHEQYF. DNA of the CDR3: TGTGCCAGCAGCTCTACCATAGGGAGCGGGGGATCCCACGAGCAGTACTTC.

The rearrangement joins TRBV7-2 to TRBJ2-1; 10 nucleotides align to TRBD2. CDR3 length: 15 amino acids. Germline V gene data show CDR1 as SGHTA and CDR2 as FQGNSA. V shed 5 bases and J 8 bases; nucleotides not matched to a gene: 9. CDR3: CASSQSGGAMHEQFF. In DNA, the CDR3 is TGTGCCAGCAGCCAAAGCGGGGGGGCCATGCATGAGCAGTTCTTC.

The chain is built from TRBV28 and TRBJ2-1; the D is unclear. The germline CDR1 and CDR2 sequences are MDHEN and SYDVKM. There are 11 residues in the CDR3. V dropped 8 bases and J dropped 10 bases, with 12 bases sitting between them. The CDR3: CASGPSWEQFF. DNA for the CDR3: TGTGCCAGCGGCCCCTCTTGGGAGCAGTTCTTC.

The chain combines TRBV27 with TRBJ1-1; D is unclear. Germline V gene data show CDR1 as MNHEY and CDR2 as SMNVEV (reference sequence). Trimming removed 5 bases from V and 4 bases from J, with 20 bases in between. This CDR3 spans 16 amino acids. The CDR3 DNA is TGTGCCAGCAGTCCCCGATTCACTGGGAGAAGCACTGAAGCTTTCTTT. Translated, it gives CASSPRFTGRSTEAFF.

The chain joins TRBV5-1 to TRBJ2-7; 7 nucleotides line up with TRBD2. Trimming took 4 bases from V and 2 from J; bases not matched to a gene: 12. The V gene's germline CDR1 is SGHRS and CDR2 YFSETQ. The CDR3 is 16 residues long. The DNA of the CDR3 is TGCGCCAGCAGCCCCTTCGAAGTTCTAGCGGCCTACGAGCAGTACTTC. Amino acids: CASSPFEVLAAYEQYF.

The V call is TRBV29-1, the J call TRBJ1-2; the D gene is possibly TRBD1 (6 bases). Germline V gene lookup returns CDR1 SQVTM and CDR2 ANQGSEA. V was trimmed by 7 bases and J by 8 bases, leaving 14 bases between them. The CDR3 runs to 11 residues. CDR3 amino acids: CSEGGEGGYTF. Written as DNA, the CDR3 is TGCAGCGAGGGGGGAGAGGGAGGCTACACCTTC.

This chain uses TRBV28 with TRBJ2-7, with TRBD2 as a possible D gene (6 bases). This CDR3 has 14 residues. Trimming removed 5 bases from V and 7 bases from J, with 18 bases in between. Germline CDR1 and CDR2: MDHEN and SYDVKM. In DNA, the CDR3 is TGTGCCAGCAGTAGGCCGGGGGTACGTGGGGAGCAGTACTTC. Amino acids: CASSRPGVRGEQYF.

V gene TRBV4-1 combines with J gene TRBJ1-5, with 8 bases identical to TRBD1. The CDR3 contains 15 residues. Germline CDR1 reads MGHRA; CDR2 reads YSYEKL. The V segment lost 3 bases and the J segment 7 bases; nucleotides outside the gene matches: 8. The CDR3 spells CASSQGQGAGQPQHF. For the CDR3, the DNA is TGCGCCAGCAGCCAGGGTCAGGGGGCAGGACAGCCCCAGCATTTT.

The chain is built from TRBV30 and TRBJ2-3, with 13 bases lining up with TRBD2. V gave up 4 bases and J gave up 8 bases; unmatched junction bases: 12. The CDR3 contains 16 residues. Germline V gene data show CDR1 as GTSNPN and CDR2 as SVGIG (reference sequence). The CDR3: CAWTHPGLAGEGTQYF. The CDR3 bases are TGTGCCTGGACCCATCCTGGACTAGCGGGAGAGGGTACGCAGTATTTT.

CDR3 loop: CAWSLSYGYTF. The CDR3 nucleotides are TGTGCCTGGAGTCTATCCTATGGCTACACCTTC. The chain joins TRBV30 to TRBJ1-2; the D is unclear. The CDR3 loop spans 11 amino acids. Trimming cost V 2 bases and J 4 bases, with 5 bases left between them. Germline CDR1 reads GTSNPN; CDR2 reads SVGIG (reference sequence).

This clone showed up just a few times. The chain carries TRBV28 and TRBJ2-2; possible D gene TRBD2, 5 bases. CDR3 length: 19 amino acids. V dropped 1 base and J dropped 1 base, with 19 bases sitting between them. The germline gives CDR1 MDHEN, CDR2 SYDVKM. The CDR3 reads CASSLFGRVGGGNTGELFF. The CDR3 DNA reads as TGTGCCAGCAGTTTATTCGGTAGAGTTGGCGGAGGGAACACCGGGGAGCTGTTTTTT.

In its sample, this clone was seen many times. The J gene is TRBJ1-5, the V gene TRBV19; no definite D call. Germline CDR1 and CDR2: LNHDA and SQIVND (reference sequence). Trimming took off 4 bases at V and 0 bases at J, with 10 bases between the two ends. This CDR3 contains 15 residues. CDR3 DNA sequence: TGTGCCAGTAGTAAGGAGATCAATAGCAATCAGCCCCAGCATTTT. It is translated as CASSKEINSNQPQHF.

This sequence joins TRBV5-5 and TRBJ1-2; D is unclear. CDR1 SGHKS and CDR2 YYEKEE come from the germline V gene (reference sequence). This CDR3 is 15 amino acids long. V was trimmed by 4 bases and J by 4 bases, leaving 17 bases between them. The CDR3 DNA reads as TGTGCCAGCAGCCATGATGACGGGTCTTTCTATGGCTACACCTTC. It is translated as CASSHDDGSFYGYTF. The full variable domain, completed using reference TRBV5-5 and TRBJ1-2, is DAGVTQSPTHLIKTRGQQVTLRCSPISGHKSVSWYQQVLGQGPQFIFQYYEKEERGRGNFPDRFSARQFPNYSSELNVNALLLGDSALYLCASSHDDGSFYGYTFGSGTRLTVV.

V usage is TRBV6-5 and J usage is TRBJ1-5; maybe TRBD1 (5 bases). V was shortened by 8 bases and J by 4 bases, with 9 bases between the two germline ends. The CDR3 covers 12 residues. Germline CDR1 is MNHEY and CDR2 is SVGAGI. The CDR3 region has the DNA TGTGCCAGCTGGGGGGGGAATCAGCCCCAGCATTTT. Translated, it gives CASWGGNQPQHF.

This chain connects TRBV7-9 to TRBJ2-7; 7 nucleotides line up with TRBD1. In germline, CDR1 is SEHNR, CDR2 FQNEAQ (reference sequence). J was trimmed by 3 bases and V by 1 base; bases with no gene match: 15. The CDR3 has 18 residues. CDR3 sequence (DNA): TGTGCCAGCAGCTTAGAGACGCCCCCGGGACAGAGTTACTACGAGCAGTACTTC. Residues: CASSLETPPGQSYYEQYF.

This clone was recorded only once. The chain carries TRBV5-5 and TRBJ2-7; 8 positions agree with TRBD1. This CDR3 has 15 amino acids. Losses at the gene ends were 1 base for V and 6 bases for J; bases not matched to a gene: 9. Germline lookup yields CDR1 SGHKS and CDR2 YYEKEE (reference sequence). The CDR3, as DNA: TGTGCCAGCAGCTTGCGCAATCCAGGGGGCCTCGAGCAGTACTTC. It encodes CASSLRNPGGLEQYF. The whole variable domain, filled in from reference TRBV5-5 and TRBJ2-7, reads DAGVTQSPTHLIKTRGQQVTLRCSPISGHKSVSWYQQVLGQGPQFIFQYYEKEERGRGNFPDRFSARQFPNYSSELNVNALLLGDSALYLCASSLRNPGGLEQYFGPGTRLTVT.

This clone came up a few times. CDR3 residues: CASSFGGNRPGYTF. The CDR3 DNA reads as TGTGCCAGCAGCTTTGGAGGTAATCGACCTGGCTACACCTTC. The rearrangement uses TRBV7-2 and TRBJ1-2; unclear D gene. CDR3 length: 14 residues. V was cut by 3 bases and J by 7 bases, with 15 bases left in between. CDR1 is SGHTA, CDR2 FQGNSA, per germline. The full variable domain, in which reference TRBV7-2 and TRBJ1-2 provide the parts outside the CDR3, is GAGVSQSPSNKVTEKGKDVELRCDPISGHTALYWYRQSLGQGLEFLIYFQGNSAPDKSGLPSDRFSAERTGGSVSTLTIQRTQQEDSAVYLCASSFGGNRPGYTFGSGTRLTVV.

J is TRBJ1-1 and V is TRBV21-1; the table names TRBD1, a call not compared with the DNA. TRBV21-1 has pseudogene status. This CDR3 contains 16 residues. CDR3 residues: CASSTPRDRVNTEAFF. CDR3 nucleotides: TGTGCCAGCAGCACCCCCCGGGACAGGGTGAACACTGAAGCTTTCTTT.

The V gene is TRBV5-6, the J gene TRBJ1-2, with D maybe TRBD1 (5 bases). The V end was cut by 3 bases, the J end by 8 bases, with 23 bases between. CDR3 length: 16 residues. Germline V gene sequence: CDR1 SGHDT, CDR2 YYEEEE. CDR3 nucleotide sequence: TGTGCCAGCAGCTCAATACTCCCCCAAACGACAGTCGGCTACACCTTC. Protein: CASSSILPQTTVGYTF.